These 21 T cell receptor beta chains were all obtained from the same sample, sequenced in a study of cytomegalovirus exposure and HLA in healthy donors. This table comes from immunoSEQ multiplex PCR, and its TCRdb copy is limited to in-frame clones, with some not included. The sample records some 170,000 clones, roughly 86% being singletons. The sample consisted of PBMCs. The origin of the receptors is a man aged 25 to 45 in good health and CMV-seropositive.

The chain joins TRBV5-1 to TRBJ2-5; D assignment may be TRBD1 or TRBD2 (5 bases each). The germline V gene has CDR1 SGHRS and CDR2 YFSETQ. This CDR3 region has 14 residues. Deletions cut 5 bases from V and 10 bases from J, with 21 bases between. This CDR3 is CASREGSTQDGQYF. Here the CDR3 DNA reads TGCGCCAGCAGAGAGGGGAGCACTCAGGATGGCCAGTACTTC.

The chain's CDR3 is CASSLASGPNNEQFF. The CDR3 DNA sequence: TGCGCCAGCAGCTTGGCTAGCGGGCCTAACAATGAGCAGTTCTTC. This chain links TRBV5-1 with TRBJ2-1; 8 nucleotides match TRBD2. Trimming removed 0 bases from V and 5 bases from J; junction bases left unmatched: 4. Germline CDR1 reads SGHRS; CDR2 reads YFSETQ. This CDR3 has 15 residues.

The V and J genes are TRBV28 and TRBJ2-3; D assignment may be TRBD1 or TRBD2 (5 bases each). V was pared by 7 bases and J by 11 bases, with 25 bases between. This CDR3 contains 15 residues. Germline assignment: CDR1 MDHEN and CDR2 SYDVKM. The CDR3 loop is CASNQGRDGPSRQYF. Here the CDR3 DNA reads TGTGCCAGCAACCAGGGTAGGGACGGACCTAGTAGGCAGTATTTT.

The V gene is TRBV4-2, the J gene TRBJ2-1, with 9 bases matching TRBD2. The CDR3 is 14 amino acids. J gave up 9 bases and V 4 bases, and 7 bases lay outside the gene matches. Germline-derived CDR1 and CDR2 are LGHNA and YNFKEQ. The CDR3 loop is CASSLGGRAGEQFF. As DNA, the CDR3 is TGTGCCAGCAGCCTAGGCGGGAGGGCAGGTGAGCAGTTCTTC.

The V and J genes are TRBV11-3 and TRBJ2-7, with TRBD1 as a possible D gene (5 bases). The length of the CDR3 is 14 residues. Trimming shortened V by 8 bases and J by 0 bases, and 14 bases separated the two germline ends. CDR1 SGHNT and CDR2 YENEEA come from the germline V gene. The CDR3 DNA sequence: TGTGCCAGCGTAATGGACACAAACTCCTACGAGCAGTACTTC. As protein: CASVMDTNSYEQYF.

The V call is TRBV5-1, the J call TRBJ2-1; tentatively, D is TRBD1 (6 bases). Deletions cut 2 bases from V and 8 bases from J, with 17 bases between. This CDR3 is built from 15 residues. The germline gives CDR1 SGHRS, CDR2 YFSETQ. As DNA, the CDR3 is TGCGCCAGCAGCTTCCAGGGGAGAATTTCGGATGAGCAGTTCTTC. Translated, it gives CASSFQGRISDEQFF.

This clone was seen a single time. The chain joins TRBV27 to TRBJ2-1; D gene ambiguous. This CDR3 has 15 amino acids. Trimming left V 7 bases short and J 1 base short, with 14 bases between. Germline CDR1 MNHEY, CDR2 SMNVEV (reference sequence). The CDR3 protein is CASTMHLGSYNEQFF. The CDR3 region has the DNA TGTGCCAGCACCATGCATTTGGGGTCCTACAATGAGCAGTTCTTC.

This clone has just one count. The chain couples TRBV7-8 to TRBJ1-1; TRBD1 matches 8 bases. The CDR3 extends over 16 amino acids. The germline V gene encodes CDR1 SGHVS and CDR2 FQNEAQ. Trimming took 1 base from V and 5 from J; bases not matched to a gene: 9. CDR3: CASSLDWTGRRTEAFF. CDR3 in DNA: TGTGCCAGCAGCTTAGACTGGACAGGGCGGAGGACTGAAGCTTTCTTT.

The chain is built from TRBV6-5 and TRBJ1-4, with TRBD1 matching over 8 bases. The CDR3 sequence is 15 residues long. Germline V lookup: CDR1 MNHEY, CDR2 SVGAGI. The V gene end was trimmed by 0 bases and the J gene end by 5 bases; junction bases not matched to a gene: 2. This CDR3 reads CASSYSTGENEKLFF. The CDR3 region has the DNA TGTGCCAGCAGTTACTCGACAGGGGAAAATGAAAAACTGTTTTTT.

The chain combines TRBV9 with TRBJ1-5; the D gene is possibly TRBD1 (5 bases). From germline, CDR1 is SGDLS and CDR2 YYNGEE. V lost 2 bases and J 6 bases, leaving 9 bases between the germline ends. This CDR3 is 13 amino acids long. The CDR3 here is CASSVGGSQPQHF. CDR3 coding DNA: TGTGCCAGCAGCGTGGGGGGGAGTCAGCCCCAGCATTTT.

V and J are TRBV5-1 and TRBJ1-3, with D maybe TRBD1 (5 bases). Trimming took 0 bases from V and 0 from J, leaving 16 bases between them. Germline assignment: CDR1 SGHRS and CDR2 YFSETQ. This CDR3 is 18 amino acids long. CDR3 DNA sequence: TGCGCCAGCAGCTTGGGATGGGGGACGGAGAGCTCTGGAAACACCATATATTTT. Residues: CASSLGWGTESSGNTIYF.

This rearrangement joins TRBV5-1 to TRBJ2-7; 7 nucleotides agree with TRBD2. J gave up 0 bases and V 5 bases, and 5 bases lay outside the gene matches. There are 14 residues in the CDR3. Germline CDR1 and CDR2: SGHRS and YFSETQ. As DNA, the CDR3 is TGCGCCAGCAGTCGGGGGGAAGGCTCCTACGAGCAGTACTTC. Protein product: CASSRGEGSYEQYF.

The chain joins TRBV7-6 to TRBJ2-1; the match to TRBD1 covers 8 bases. From germline, CDR1 is SGHVS and CDR2 FNYEAQ. The CDR3 contains 13 residues. The V segment lost 8 bases and the J segment 5 bases; nucleotides outside the gene matches: 5. CDR3 nucleotides: TGTGCCAGCGGGGCAGGGGGCCACAATGAGCAGTTCTTC. The encoded protein is CASGAGGHNEQFF. Together with reference TRBV7-6 and TRBJ2-1, the CDR3 gives the full variable domain: GAGVSQSPRYKVTKRGQDVALRCDPISGHVSLYWYRQALGQGPEFLTYFNYEAQQDKSGLPNDRFSAERPEGSISTLTIQRTEQRDSAMYRCASGAGGHNEQFFGPGTRLTVL.

DNA of the CDR3: TGCAGCGTTGAAGAGACAGGGGTCGACCCCTATGGCTACACCTTC. As protein: CSVEETGVDPYGYTF. V is TRBV29-1 and J is TRBJ1-2, with 8 bases that match TRBD1. CDR1 and CDR2 (germline): SQVTM, ANQGSEA. Losses at the gene ends were 0 bases for V and 4 bases for J; bases not matched to a gene: 7. The CDR3 has 15 residues.

The V call is TRBV7-2, the J call TRBJ2-7; 9 positions match TRBD2. CDR1 and CDR2 from the germline V gene are SGHTA and FQGNSA. Trimming cost V 3 bases and J 7 bases; bases outside gene matches: 7. This CDR3 region has 14 residues. The CDR3 DNA reads as TGTGCCAGCAGCTTTGGGGGCGGGAGGGGAGAGCAGTACTTC. It encodes CASSFGGGRGEQYF.

This clone was observed a handful of times. The J gene is TRBJ2-7, the V gene TRBV4-3, with 7 bases aligning to TRBD2. Unmatched junction bases numbered 1, after V lost 0 bases and J lost 5 bases. The CDR3 sequence is 13 residues long. Germline V gene data show CDR1 as LGHNA and CDR2 as YSLEER. CDR3 amino acids: CASSQEAGDEQYF. CDR3 in DNA: TGCGCCAGCAGCCAAGAGGCGGGGGACGAGCAGTACTTC.

The chain carries TRBV2 and TRBJ1-4; TRBD1 aligns across 7 bases. Trimming at V came to 4 bases and at J to 7 bases, leaving 6 bases not matched to a gene. This CDR3 is built from 14 residues. CDR1 SNHLY and CDR2 FYNNEI come from the germline V gene. For the CDR3, the DNA is TGTGCCAGCAGTGGAACAGGGGTGGGTGAAAAACTGTTTTTT. Translating gives CASSGTGVGEKLFF.

In DNA form, the CDR3 reads TGTGCCAGCAGTTCTGGCAGGGCGAACACTGAAGCTTTCTTT. Translated: CASSSGRANTEAFF. V is TRBV6-6 and J is TRBJ1-1; tentatively, D is TRBD1 (5 bases). Germline-derived CDR1 and CDR2 are MNHNY and SVGAGI (reference sequence). The V end was cut by 4 bases, the J end by 1 base, with 10 bases between. The CDR3 sequence is 14 residues long.

The rearrangement joins TRBV14 to TRBJ1-4, with unresolved D. This CDR3 comprises 16 residues. CDR1 is SGHDN, CDR2 FVKESK, per germline. The V end was cut by 1 base, the J end by 0 bases, with 9 bases between. The CDR3 sequence: CASSQGFMATNEKLFF. CDR3 DNA sequence: TGTGCCAGCAGCCAAGGGTTCATGGCAACTAATGAAAAACTGTTTTTT.

This chain links TRBV6-1 with TRBJ1-5; D call uncertain. Trimming shortened V by 3 bases and J by 0 bases, and 12 bases separated the two germline ends. CDR3 length: 16 amino acids. CDR1 and CDR2 from the germline V gene are MNHNS and SASEGT. The CDR3 region is CASSENRKPSNQPQHF. Written as DNA, the CDR3 is TGTGCCAGCAGTGAGAATAGGAAACCTAGCAATCAGCCCCAGCATTTT.

The J gene is TRBJ2-2, the V gene TRBV29-1, with 7 bases that match TRBD1. The CDR3 spans 17 residues. Looked up from germline, CDR1 is SQVTM and CDR2 is ANQGSEA. V shed 6 bases, J shed 3 bases, and the junction held 16 bases outside the gene matches. In DNA form, the CDR3 reads TGCAGCGTCGAGCGCACTCGAGGGGGCGCGGACACCGGGGAGCTGTTTTTT. This gives the protein CSVERTRGGADTGELFF.